This T cell receptor beta chain emerged from a study of CD8 T cells in Susac syndrome. Random-hexamer reverse transcription was applied to about 0.45 to 1 ug RNA. MiXCR, run by TCRdb on the immunoSEQ multiplex PCR reads, gives a single entry per CDR3 protein. The sample carries hundreds of thousands of distinct CDR3 sequences, roughly 92% recorded once. The CDR3 contains 14 residues. Germline V gene lookup returns CDR1 SNHLY and CDR2 FYNNEI. Unmatched junction bases numbered 7, after V lost 8 bases and J lost 1 base. Sequencing was carried out using CD8+ T cells from PBMCs. V is TRBV2 and J is TRBJ2-5; 7 bases agree with TRBD2. The source is a human donor with multiple sclerosis. The CDR3, as DNA: TGTGCCAGCCTGGGGGGGGAAACCCAAGAGACCCAGTACTTC. This sequence encodes CASLGGETQETQYF.